The 8 T cell receptor beta chains listed next were all sequenced from one sample in a study of neurological immune-mediated disorders. TCRdb recomputed calls from the 5' RACE reads with MiXCR, one row per CDR3 protein. The table shows 45,000 to 60,000 distinct CDR3 sequences, with approximately 3.8% occurring only once. The sequenced sample consisted of PBMCs. Receptors were obtained from a man younger than 45 with multiple sclerosis.

This clonotype was counted ten times or more. The rearrangement uses TRBV6-5 and TRBJ2-3; TRBD2 matches at 11 bases. CDR1 is MNHEY and CDR2 is SVGAGI in the germline V gene. Trimming took 0 bases from V and 2 from J; bases not matched to a gene: 1. The CDR3 runs to 16 residues. The CDR3 loop is CASSYSGLAVTDTQYF. The CDR3 DNA is TGTGCCAGCAGTTACTCGGGACTAGCGGTCACAGATACGCAGTATTTT.

There are many counts of this clonotype. The rearrangement links TRBV5-1 to TRBJ2-3; 9 bases line up with TRBD2. CDR1 is SGHRS and CDR2 is YFSETQ in the germline V gene. The CDR3 totals 14 residues. V was pared by 4 bases and J by 1 base, with 1 base of the junction left unmatched. In DNA, the CDR3 is TGCGCCAGCAGCCGGACTAGCGGCACAGATACGCAGTATTTT. This gives the protein CASSRTSGTDTQYF.

The chain couples TRBV5-8 to TRBJ1-2, with D hard to call. With 2 bases removed from V and 5 bases from J, the gap between germline ends came to 16 bases. CDR3 length: 15 amino acids. The V gene's germline CDR1 is SGHTS and CDR2 YDEGEE. The CDR3 DNA reads as TGTGCCAGCAGCTTAATTCTTGCAGAGCGGTATGGCTACACCTTC. It translates to CASSLILAERYGYTF.

In this sample, this clonotype turned up many times. The gene calls are TRBV20-1 and TRBJ2-2; 9 nucleotides agree with TRBD2. The ends lost 3 bases at V and 6 bases at J; junction bases unmatched: 8. Germline V CDR1 and CDR2: DFQATT, SNEGSKA (reference sequence). The CDR3 is made up of 15 amino acids. As DNA, the CDR3 is TGCAGTGCTAGTTTCGGCGGGGGGGCCTCCGGGGAGCTGTTTTTT. It yields the protein CSASFGGGASGELFF.

This clonotype was observed many times. This chain uses TRBV3-1 with TRBJ2-5, with D perhaps TRBD1 (6 bases). V was cut by 6 bases and J by 2 bases, with 13 bases left in between. This CDR3 is built from 14 residues. In germline, CDR1 is LGHDT, CDR2 YNNKEL (reference sequence). In DNA, the CDR3 is TGTGCCAGCAGAGCCGAACAGGGACAAGAGACCCAGTACTTC. Translated, it gives CASRAEQGQETQYF.

The CDR3 protein is CASRPGGGQNEQFF. CDR3 nucleotides: TGTGCCAGCAGACCCGGCGGTGGTCAGAATGAGCAGTTCTTC. The chain uses TRBV12-3 or TRBV12-4 and TRBJ2-1; D ambiguous. The CDR3 runs to 14 residues. Trimming removed 6 bases at V and 7 bases at J, with 16 bases between.

This clonotype occurred many times. The chain is built from TRBV19 and TRBJ1-1; D unresolved. This CDR3 has 12 residues. V was shortened by 5 bases and J by 5 bases, with 9 bases between the two germline ends. Germline loops: CDR1 LNHDA, CDR2 SQIVND (reference sequence). CDR3 DNA sequence: TGTGCCAGTAGTCGGGAATGGACTGAAGCTTTCTTT. It codes for CASSREWTEAFF.

This clonotype was seen a few times. The V gene is TRBV5-1, the J gene TRBJ2-7, with unresolved D. Trimming stripped 0 bases from V and 4 bases from J, with 11 bases between. The CDR3 totals 14 residues. Germline assignment: CDR1 SGHRS and CDR2 YFSETQ. As DNA, the CDR3 is TGCGCCAGCAGCTTGGGGGAAACGAGGTACGAGCAGTACTTC. This translates into CASSLGETRYEQYF.